Shown below are 7 T cell receptor beta chains from a single sample sequenced in a study of T cell responses to AZD1222 COVID-19 vaccine. This table comes from immunoSEQ multiplex PCR, and its TCRdb copy is limited to in-frame clones, with some not included. In the table there are around 99,000 clones, 91% of which are singletons. This material consisted of peripheral blood, taken 28 days after the second AZD1222 dose. These receptors came from an adult who received the AZD1222 COVID-19 vaccine.

This chain links TRBV27 with TRBJ2-7; TRBD2 might be the D (7 bases). The length of the CDR3 is 13 residues. CDR1 and CDR2 from the germline V gene are MNHEY and SMNVEV (reference sequence). V was cut by 5 bases and J by 2 bases, with 10 bases left in between. DNA of the CDR3: TGTGCCAGCAGTATCGGGGGGCCCTACGAGCAGTACTTC. It specifies CASSIGGPYEQYF.

The chain couples TRBV2 to TRBJ2-1, with 8 positions matching TRBD1. Germline V lookup: CDR1 SNHLY, CDR2 FYNNEI. The CDR3 spans 14 residues. With V trimmed by 7 bases and J by 2 bases, 4 bases remained unmatched. This chain's CDR3 is CASNKDRAYNEQFF. The DNA of the CDR3 is TGTGCCAGCAATAAGGACAGGGCCTACAATGAGCAGTTCTTC.

The chain employs TRBV28 and TRBJ1-2; D gene unclear. Germline values: CDR1 MDHEN, CDR2 SYDVKM. The length of the CDR3 is 12 residues. V dropped 6 bases and J dropped 4 bases, with 9 bases sitting between them. The CDR3: CASSHDRYGYTF. The DNA for the CDR3 is TGTGCCAGCAGCCACGACCGCTATGGCTACACCTTC.

A single count supports this clone. The V gene is TRBV19, the J gene TRBJ2-2; the match to TRBD1 covers 11 bases. The V segment lost 3 bases and the J segment 6 bases; nucleotides outside the gene matches: 6. This CDR3 contains 16 residues. Per germline, CDR1 LNHDA and CDR2 SQIVND (reference sequence). CDR3 loop: CASSIPGQGAPGELFF. The CDR3 DNA reads as TGTGCCAGTAGTATTCCCGGACAGGGGGCCCCCGGGGAGCTGTTTTTT.

The chain employs TRBV10-1 and TRBJ1-1; 7 bases are a match to TRBD1. The CDR3 has 14 amino acids. V trimming: 5 bases; J trimming: 0 bases; junction bases outside the gene matches: 3. Germline-derived CDR1 and CDR2 are WNHNN and SYGVQD (reference sequence). CDR3 nucleotides: TGCGCCAGCAGTCACGGGACAGTGAACACTGAAGCTTTCTTT. It specifies CASSHGTVNTEAFF.

The chain has TRBV13 and TRBJ2-5; D might be TRBD1 (6 bases). This CDR3 has 14 amino acids. V lost 6 bases and J 3 bases, leaving 14 bases between the germline ends. Germline CDR1 PRHDT, CDR2 FYEKMQ (reference sequence). The CDR3 reads CASSSRTAEETQYF. The CDR3 DNA reads as TGTGCCAGCAGTTCAAGGACAGCCGAAGAGACCCAGTACTTC.

The chain has TRBV24-1 and TRBJ2-2, with 13 bases fitting TRBD2. CDR3 length equals 17 residues. The V segment lost 4 bases and the J segment 8 bases; nucleotides outside the gene matches: 9. CDR1 is KGHDR and CDR2 is SFDVKD in the germline V gene. The CDR3 loop is CATSDPTSGRARGELFF. DNA for the CDR3: TGTGCCACCAGTGACCCAACTAGCGGGAGGGCCCGAGGGGAGCTGTTTTTT.